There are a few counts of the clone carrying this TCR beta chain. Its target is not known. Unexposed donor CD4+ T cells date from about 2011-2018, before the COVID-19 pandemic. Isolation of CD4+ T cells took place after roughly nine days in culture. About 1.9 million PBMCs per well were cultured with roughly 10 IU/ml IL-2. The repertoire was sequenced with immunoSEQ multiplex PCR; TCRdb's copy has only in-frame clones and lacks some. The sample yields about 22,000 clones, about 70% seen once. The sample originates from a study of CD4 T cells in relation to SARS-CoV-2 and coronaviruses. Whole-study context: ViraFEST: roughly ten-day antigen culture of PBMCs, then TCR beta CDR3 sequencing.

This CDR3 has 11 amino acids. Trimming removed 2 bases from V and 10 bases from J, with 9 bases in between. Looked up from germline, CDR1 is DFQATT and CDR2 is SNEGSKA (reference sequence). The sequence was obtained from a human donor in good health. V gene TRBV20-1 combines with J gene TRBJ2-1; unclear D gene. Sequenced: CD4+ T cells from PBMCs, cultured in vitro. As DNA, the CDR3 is TGCAGTGCTAGATTCGGCTCAGAGCAGTTCTTC. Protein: CSARFGSEQFF.